This T cell receptor (beta chain) was sequenced for a study of glioma-infiltrating T cells. Broader study findings: Very few CDR3 sequences were shared between tissue and blood.

V lost 5 bases to trimming and J lost 7 bases; unmatched junction nucleotides: 9. The CDR3 spans 15 residues. The germline V gene has CDR1 DFQATT and CDR2 SNEGSKA (reference sequence). The table lists this clonotype with many counts. Its cognate antigen is unknown. TCR alpha and beta CDR3 regions were amplified from RNA using iRepertoire nested multiplex PCR. Tissue mRNA or PBMC total RNA, 100-400 ng, went into one-step reverse transcription and amplification. MiXCR, run by TCRdb on the multiplex PCR reads, gives a single entry per CDR3 protein. The data show over 70,000 distinct CDR3 sequences, around 23% seen once.

This sequence was found in a human donor with low-grade glioma or glioblastoma, undergoing nonglioma brain surgery, or in good health (not recorded which). The J gene is TRBJ2-3, the V gene TRBV20-1; 13 bases map to TRBD2. Sequencing input: glioma tissue, nonneoplastic brain tissue, or PBMCs (not recorded which). The CDR3 bases are TGCAGTGCTGGATCCGGGACTAGCGGGGCAAATACGCAGTATTTT. It encodes CSAGSGTSGANTQYF.